The 31 T cell receptor beta chains presented below share a single source sample, sequenced in a study of OX40 agonist ivuxolimab in advanced cancers. Profiling relied on immunoSEQ multiplex PCR, and the TCRdb table lists in-frame clones only, not all of them. Of tens of thousands of clones listed, roughly 78% are singletons. Sequencing was performed on CD4+ or CD8+ T cells sorted from blood, taken in a trial of the OX40 agonist ivuxolimab. The receptors derive from an adult with an advanced solid tumor such as melanoma, head and neck, liver or kidney cancer.

This chain links TRBV27 with TRBJ1-5; TRBD1 might be the D (6 bases). The CDR3 loop spans 14 amino acids. Germline CDR1 and CDR2: MNHEY and SMNVEV (reference sequence). Trimming shortened V by 3 bases and J by 2 bases, and 8 bases separated the two germline ends. This CDR3 reads CASSLRGGNQPQHF. Here the CDR3 DNA reads TGTGCCAGCAGTTTGAGGGGGGGCAATCAGCCCCAGCATTTT.

The chain is built from TRBV18 and TRBJ2-3; D is uncertain. V shed 1 base and J shed 1 base, with 0 bases lying between them. The CDR3 is 12 amino acids. The germline V gene encodes CDR1 KGHSH and CDR2 LQKENI. CDR3 nucleotide sequence: TGTGCCAGCTCACCACGCACAGATACGCAGTATTTT. Translation gives CASSPRTDTQYF. The full variable domain, rest sourced from reference TRBV18 and TRBJ2-3, is NAGVMQNPRHLVRRRGQEARLRCSPMKGHSHVYWYRQLPEEGLKFMVYLQKENIIDESGMPKERFSAEFPKEGPSILRIQQVVRGDSAAYFCASSPRTDTQYFGPGTRLTVL.

The chain joins TRBV5-6 to TRBJ1-1, with TRBD1 as a possible D gene (6 bases). Germline CDR1 reads SGHDT; CDR2 reads YYEEEE. The length of the CDR3 is 11 residues. Trimming shortened V by 0 bases and J by 11 bases, and 8 bases separated the two germline ends. CDR3 in DNA: TGTGCCAGCAGCTTGGGACAGGCCGCTTTCTTT. Encoded protein: CASSLGQAAFF.

This chain links TRBV27 with TRBJ2-7, with 7 bases that match TRBD2. This CDR3 region has 15 residues. The junction had 10 bases not matched to a gene; V was cut back by 6 bases and J by 2 bases. Germline assignment: CDR1 MNHEY and CDR2 SMNVEV (reference sequence). CDR3 coding DNA: TGTGCCAGCAGAAAGGTAACTAGCGCGACCTACGAGCAGTACTTC. Its protein is CASRKVTSATYEQYF.

The chain links TRBV28 to TRBJ2-4; no definite D call. This CDR3 has 15 residues. Trimming took off 4 bases at V and 1 base at J, with 11 bases between the two ends. Germline V gives CDR1 MDHEN, CDR2 SYDVKM. The CDR3 loop is CASSSRLGAKNIQYF. CDR3 nucleotide sequence: TGTGCCAGCAGTTCCCGGCTCGGTGCCAAAAACATTCAGTACTTC.

V gene TRBV28 combines with J gene TRBJ2-6; a weak D match, TRBD1 (6 bases). Trimming stripped 7 bases from V and 4 bases from J, with 11 bases between. The germline CDR1 and CDR2 sequences are MDHEN and SYDVKM. This CDR3 comprises 14 residues. The CDR3 protein is CASTSGDGANVLTF. CDR3 nucleotides: TGTGCCAGCACCTCAGGGGACGGGGCCAACGTCCTGACTTTC. The variable domain in full, completed from reference TRBV28 and TRBJ2-6, reads DVKVTQSSRYLVKRTGEKVFLECVQDMDHENMFWYRQDPGLGLRLIYFSYDVKMKEKGDIPEGYSVSREKKERFSLILESASTNQTSMYLCASTSGDGANVLTFGAGSRLTVL.

The V and J genes are TRBV29-1 and TRBJ2-5, with 8 nucleotides matching TRBD2. Near its end, the DNA agrees better with TRBJ2-7, so the J call may be wrong. The germline CDR1 and CDR2 sequences are SQVTM and ANQGSEA. This CDR3 contains 14 residues. The CDR3 protein is CSVLELADGYEQYF. The CDR3 DNA follows: TGCAGCGTTCTAGAACTAGCGGACGGGTACGAGCAGTACTTC.

As to this clone: Other DNA sequences from this sample encode an identical CDR3 as well. V and J are TRBV10-2 and TRBJ2-7; D remains ambiguous. CDR3 length equals 12 residues. V lost 0 bases and J lost 4, with 4 bases in between. Germline V gene lookup returns CDR1 WSHSY and CDR2 SAAADI. In DNA, the CDR3 is TGCGCCAGCAGTGAGTCAGGTTACGAGCAGTACTTC. Its translation is CASSESGYEQYF.

The chain joins TRBV18 to TRBJ2-7; TRBD1 matches at 9 bases. Germline V lookup: CDR1 KGHSH, CDR2 LQKENI. The ends lost 4 bases at V and 6 bases at J; junction bases unmatched: 10. The CDR3 has 15 residues. CDR3 bases: TGTGCCAGCTCACTATCCGGGACAGGGTTGGCCGAGCAGTACTTC. It specifies CASSLSGTGLAEQYF.

The chain employs TRBV27 and TRBJ2-7, with 9 nucleotides matching TRBD2. Germline V gives CDR1 MNHEY, CDR2 SMNVEV (reference sequence). The CDR3 spans 16 residues. J lost 4 bases, V lost 6 bases, and 13 bases had no gene match. CDR3 DNA: TGTGCCAGCAGAACTACTAGCGGGTCTACCGAGTACGAGCAGTACTTC. Translation: CASRTTSGSTEYEQYF.

The rearrangement uses TRBV5-4 and TRBJ2-1; 9 nucleotides align to TRBD1. The CDR3 totals 16 residues. V shed 0 bases, J shed 8 bases, and the junction held 9 bases outside the gene matches. The germline gives CDR1 SGHNT, CDR2 YYREEE (reference sequence). CDR3 sequence: CASSLGAGQGIHEQFF. For the CDR3, the DNA is TGTGCCAGCAGCTTGGGGGCGGGACAGGGCATCCATGAGCAGTTCTTC.

V gene TRBV23-1 combines with J gene TRBJ1-3, with D hard to call. TRBV23-1 qualifies as an ORF whose function is uncertain. The CDR3 contains 18 residues. With 6 bases removed from V and 0 bases from J, the gap between germline ends came to 21 bases. CDR3 protein: CASSPIERRFLSGNTIYF. Here the CDR3 DNA reads TGCGCCAGCAGCCCAATCGAGAGACGGTTCCTCTCTGGAAACACCATATATTTT.

The chain uses TRBV18 and TRBJ1-1; D is possibly TRBD1 (6 bases). The CDR3 loop spans 17 amino acids. Deletions cut 1 base from V and 0 bases from J, with 15 bases between. CDR1 is KGHSH, CDR2 LQKENI, per germline. The CDR3 region is CASSPRTGWGLNTEAFF. CDR3 in DNA: TGTGCCAGCTCACCACGTACGGGATGGGGGCTGAACACTGAAGCTTTCTTT. Drawing the rest from reference TRBV18 and TRBJ1-1, the complete variable domain is NAGVMQNPRHLVRRRGQEARLRCSPMKGHSHVYWYRQLPEEGLKFMVYLQKENIIDESGMPKERFSAEFPKEGPSILRIQQVVRGDSAAYFCASSPRTGWGLNTEAFFGQGTRLTVV.

This chain links TRBV9 with TRBJ2-5, with D uncertain. The CDR3 length is 15 residues. CDR1 and CDR2 (germline): SGDLS, YYNGEE. Trimming removed 1 base from V and 4 bases from J, with 14 bases in between. In DNA form, the CDR3 reads TGTGCCAGCAGCGTAAGTCCAGGAAGAGGAGAGACCCAGTACTTC. This gives the protein CASSVSPGRGETQYF.

The chain uses TRBV2 and TRBJ2-5; maybe TRBD2 (6 bases). Deletions cut 6 bases from V and 1 base from J, with 15 bases between. The CDR3 loop spans 15 amino acids. Looked up from germline, CDR1 is SNHLY and CDR2 is FYNNEI. In DNA form, the CDR3 reads TGTGCCAGCAGGGGGTATGCGGGGTCCCAAGAGACCCAGTACTTC. It is translated as CASRGYAGSQETQYF.

The chain uses TRBV15 and TRBJ1-1; D remains unclear. The CDR3 totals 15 residues. Germline-derived CDR1 and CDR2 are LNHNV and YYDKDF (reference sequence). The V end was cut by 8 bases, the J end by 6 bases, with 22 bases between. Here the CDR3 DNA reads TGTGCCACCGGGCGAGGTGGGGTGGGATTCGCTGAAGCTTTCTTT. It is translated as CATGRGGVGFAEAFF.

The chain couples TRBV28 to TRBJ1-1, with 7 nucleotides matching TRBD1. The germline V gene has CDR1 MDHEN and CDR2 SYDVKM. Trimming took 4 bases from V and 3 from J; bases not matched to a gene: 8. This CDR3 region has 15 residues. The CDR3 nucleotides read TGTGCCAGCAGTTCCCCCGTTCAGGGGGACACTGAAGCTTTCTTT. Residues: CASSSPVQGDTEAFF.

This clone turned up a few times. The rearrangement joins TRBV28 to TRBJ2-3; D unclear. Germline V gene data show CDR1 as MDHEN and CDR2 as SYDVKM. Trimming took off 3 bases at V and 6 bases at J, with 7 bases between the two ends. This CDR3 comprises 12 residues. CDR3 sequence: CASSFLGDTQYF. The CDR3 DNA sequence: TGTGCCAGCAGTTTTCTTGGGGATACGCAGTATTTT.

The sample holds a few counts of this clone. The chain has TRBV30 and TRBJ1-5; 8 positions match TRBD1. CDR1 GTSNPN and CDR2 SVGIG come from the germline V gene (reference sequence). The CDR3 sequence is 17 residues long. J gave up 7 bases and V 2 bases, and 16 bases lay outside the gene matches. The CDR3 spells CAWSPGQGGPSKQPQHF. The CDR3 nucleotides read TGTGCCTGGAGTCCAGGACAGGGCGGACCCTCTAAACAGCCCCAGCATTTT.

The V call is TRBV6-4, the J call TRBJ2-2; D is unresolved. Germline V CDR1 and CDR2: MRHNA, SNTAGT. CDR3 length: 13 residues. Between the trimmed V and J ends, which lost 5 bases and 6 bases, there was a span of 10 bases. CDR3 DNA: TGTGCCAGCAGTCGGTCGCCGGCCGGGGAGCTGTTTTTT. As protein: CASSRSPAGELFF.

The chain carries TRBV7-9 and TRBJ2-3; either TRBD1 or TRBD2 may fit D (5 bases each). Germline V gene sequence: CDR1 SEHNR, CDR2 FQNEAQ (reference sequence). This CDR3 has 15 amino acids. Trimming pared 5 bases from V and 1 base from J, leaving 13 bases between. CDR3 in amino acids: CASSQVGGGTDTQYF. The CDR3 DNA reads as TGTGCCAGCAGCCAAGTTGGGGGTGGCACAGATACGCAGTATTTT.

CDR3 DNA sequence: TGTGCCAGCAATGACAGGGGTGAGCAGTTCTTC. Translated, it gives CASNDRGEQFF. This chain connects TRBV2 to TRBJ2-1, with 8 nucleotides matching TRBD1. This CDR3 has 11 residues. J gave up 9 bases and V 7 bases, and 2 bases lay outside the gene matches. Germline CDR1 is SNHLY and CDR2 is FYNNEI. Full variable domain (outside the CDR3, taken from reference TRBV2 and TRBJ2-1): EPEVTQTPSHQVTQMGQEVILRCVPISNHLYFYWYRQILGQKVEFLVSFYNNEISEKSEIFDDQFSVERPDGSNFTLKIRSTKLEDSAMYFCASNDRGEQFFGPGTRLTVL.

The rearrangement links TRBV10-1 to TRBJ2-3; D tentatively reads TRBD1 or TRBD2 (6 bases each). This CDR3 spans 13 amino acids. V lost 2 bases, J lost 6 bases, and 9 bases lay in between. Per the germline V gene, CDR1 is WNHNN and CDR2 is SYGVQD (reference sequence). The CDR3: CASSETGRDTQYF. In nucleotides, the CDR3 is TGCGCCAGCAGTGAGACAGGGAGGGATACGCAGTATTTT.

The gene calls are TRBV14 and TRBJ2-5, with D unclear. Trimming took off 0 bases at V and 2 bases at J, with 10 bases between the two ends. Germline V gene lookup returns CDR1 SGHDN and CDR2 FVKESK. This CDR3 is built from 15 residues. The CDR3 here is CASSQDRKRQETQYF. The CDR3 DNA sequence: TGTGCCAGCAGCCAAGACCGAAAACGGCAAGAGACCCAGTACTTC.

The genes are TRBV19 and TRBJ2-5, with D possibly being TRBD2 (6 bases). Trimming shortened V by 9 bases and J by 4 bases, and 27 bases separated the two germline ends. Per germline, CDR1 LNHDA and CDR2 SQIVND (reference sequence). The CDR3 sequence is 17 residues long. In DNA form, the CDR3 reads TGTGCCAGCTCCCCCCGGGGGTCAATAGCTACTGGAGAGACCCAGTACTTC. Translated, it gives CASSPRGSIATGETQYF.

The V gene is TRBV28, the J gene TRBJ1-3; no reliable D call. This CDR3 spans 15 amino acids. V was trimmed by 7 bases and J by 0 bases, leaving 13 bases between them. Germline values: CDR1 MDHEN, CDR2 SYDVKM. DNA for the CDR3: TGTGCCAGCACCTTTTTATGGAGCTCTGGAAACACCATATATTTT. As protein: CASTFLWSSGNTIYF.

V gene TRBV28 combines with J gene TRBJ2-5; D is possibly TRBD2 (7 bases). The ends were cut back, 7 bases at V and 3 bases at J, with 15 bases in the middle. CDR1 and CDR2 (germline): MDHEN, SYDVKM. The CDR3 is 14 amino acids. The chain's CDR3 is CASTPRGAEETQYF. Here the CDR3 DNA reads TGTGCCAGCACCCCTCGGGGGGCGGAAGAGACCCAGTACTTC.

This chain links TRBV6-5 with TRBJ1-2, with D unclear. Trimming stripped 8 bases from V and 4 bases from J, with 8 bases between. The CDR3 covers 11 residues. Germline V gene lookup returns CDR1 MNHEY and CDR2 SVGAGI. CDR3 bases: TGTGCCAGCCGGACTTTCTATGGCTACACCTTC. Protein sequence: CASRTFYGYTF.

CDR3 bases: TGCGCCAGCAGCTTCTTAGGGGGCGCTTCCGGGGAGCTGTTTTTT. Its protein is CASSFLGGASGELFF. J is TRBJ2-2 and V is TRBV5-1, with 7 bases aligning to TRBD1. J was trimmed by 6 bases and V by 2 bases; bases with no gene match: 7. This CDR3 comprises 15 residues. Germline loops: CDR1 SGHRS, CDR2 YFSETQ.

V and J are TRBV6-1 and TRBJ1-2, with a possible D match to TRBD1 (6 bases). Trimming stripped 6 bases from V and 4 bases from J, with 12 bases between. The CDR3 contains 13 residues. Germline CDR1 MNHNS, CDR2 SASEGT. CDR3 sequence: CASRAQGTYGYTF. Written as DNA, the CDR3 is TGTGCCAGCAGGGCACAGGGCACCTATGGCTACACCTTC.

This clone was observed a handful of times. V usage is TRBV19 and J usage is TRBJ2-5; 10 bases align to TRBD1. Trimming cost V 4 bases and J 3 bases; bases outside gene matches: 8. The CDR3 length is 16 residues. CDR1 and CDR2 (germline): LNHDA, SQIVND (reference sequence). The CDR3 reads CASSTGTGEPKETQYF. The CDR3 nucleotides read TGTGCCAGTAGTACCGGGACAGGGGAACCAAAAGAGACCCAGTACTTC.